This TCR beta chain stems from a study of T cells in Graves' hyperthyroidism and ophthalmopathy. Study-wide context: It was at initial diagnosis, before any treatment, that peripheral blood was collected. General study results and limits: Blood held most thyroid clonotypes expanded above 0.001 frequency. Ophthalmopathy stood apart from stable hyperthyroidism in a 13 V-J model.

Researchers took RNA transcripts and amplified the TCR beta CDR3 regions from them. Initially, a first-round RT-PCR of the TCR CDR3 employed the HTBI primer set. TCRdb recomputed calls from the multiplex PCR reads with MiXCR, one row per CDR3 protein. Of some 340,000 distinct CDR3 sequences in the sample, roughly 15% were seen once. This clonotype was observed a few times. Its antigen is still unknown. PBMCs were sourced from more than 7.5 ml fresh peripheral blood. The sample taken for sequencing was blood. The receptor was isolated from a middle-aged woman with Graves' ophthalmopathy.

CDR3 coding DNA: TGTGCCAGCAGTGCCCCTGTTTATAGCAATCAGCCCCAGCATTTT. This sequence encodes CASSAPVYSNQPQHF. The chain has TRBV2 and TRBJ1-5; D remains unclear. V was cut by 4 bases and J by 0 bases, with 10 bases left in between. CDR1 is SNHLY and CDR2 is FYNNEI in the germline V gene. The length of the CDR3 is 15 residues. Full variable domain (rest looked up from reference TRBV2 and TRBJ1-5): EPEVTQTPSHQVTQMGQEVILRCVPISNHLYFYWYRQILGQKVEFLVSFYNNEISEKSEIFDDQFSVERPDGSNFTLKIRSTKLEDSAMYFCASSAPVYSNQPQHFGDGTRLSIL.